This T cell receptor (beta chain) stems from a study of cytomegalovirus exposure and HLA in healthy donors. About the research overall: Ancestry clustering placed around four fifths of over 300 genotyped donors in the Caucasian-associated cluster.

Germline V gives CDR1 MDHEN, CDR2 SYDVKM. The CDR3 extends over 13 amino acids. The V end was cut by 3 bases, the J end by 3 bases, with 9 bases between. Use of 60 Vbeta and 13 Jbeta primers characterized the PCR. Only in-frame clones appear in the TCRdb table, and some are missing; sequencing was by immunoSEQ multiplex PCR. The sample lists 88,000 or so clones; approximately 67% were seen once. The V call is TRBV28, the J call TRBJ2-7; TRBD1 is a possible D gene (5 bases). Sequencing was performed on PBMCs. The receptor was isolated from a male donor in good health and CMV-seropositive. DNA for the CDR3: TGTGCCAGCAGTTTCCTCCAGGGCTACGAGCAGTACTTC. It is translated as CASSFLQGYEQYF.